A selection of T cell receptor beta chains follows, all from one sample in a study of cytomegalovirus exposure and HLA in healthy donors. Produced via immunoSEQ multiplex PCR; TCRdb's table is partial and in-frame only. The sample consists of over 80,000 clones, 65% to 80% of them appearing once. The sequenced material came from PBMCs. These receptors all come from a man aged 35-49 years in good health and CMV-seronegative. The CDR3 runs from the conserved cysteine through the conserved F or W. D genes are given only for firm matches.

length,D,V,J,CDR3
15,-,TRBV7-8,TRBJ2-2,CASNRDRGNTGELFF
14,-,TRBV19,TRBJ1-1,CASSIGQLNTEAFF
16,TRBD1,TRBV5-1,TRBJ1-6,CASGLGQADQYSPLHF
15,-,TRBV11-2,TRBJ1-2,CASSLSTDPNYGYTF
15,-,TRBV10-3,TRBJ2-3,CAISEENQGPDTQYF
16,TRBD1,TRBV4-2,TRBJ2-6,CATGDRGSSGANVLTF
12,-,TRBV29-1,TRBJ2-7,CSVVGASYEQYF
13,-,TRBV27,TRBJ2-7,CASSLRVTYEQYF
15,-,TRBV5-6,TRBJ1-6,CASSVRGYHNSPLHF
19,TRBD2,TRBV7-8,TRBJ2-1,CASSSGLAGGPTSYNEQFF
15,-,TRBV7-8,TRBJ2-2,CASSAYDWRTGELFF
15,TRBD1,TRBV9,TRBJ2-7,CASSPGTAHSYEQYF
14,TRBD1,TRBV7-9,TRBJ1-2,CASSSPGQGRGYTF
12,-,TRBV29-1,TRBJ1-1,CSVDPGGTEAFF
15,TRBD2,TRBV6-5,TRBJ2-7,CASSYSSSGGWEQYF
15,TRBD1,TRBV7-2,TRBJ2-7,CASSLPGQGVYEQYF
17,TRBD1,TRBV7-8,TRBJ1-5,CASSNPARDRANQPQHF
16,-,TRBV18,TRBJ2-1,CASSPPAGTPGNEQFF
14,-,TRBV14,TRBJ1-2,CASSPRQTLLGYTF
12,-,TRBV11-2,TRBJ2-7,CASSLVGLEQYF
15,TRBD1,TRBV28,TRBJ1-4,CASSPTGGVNEKLFF
16,TRBD2,TRBV5-6,TRBJ2-1,CASSSGASGSYNEQFF
14,TRBD1,TRBV7-2,TRBJ1-1,CASSGGQGWTEAFF
17,-,TRBV5-1,TRBJ2-6,CASSLAIGGSGANVLTF
15,-,TRBV4-3,TRBJ2-7,CASSQDRSGSYEQYF
13,-,TRBV5-5,TRBJ1-1,CASAPTGNTEAFF
14,TRBD1,TRBV2,TRBJ2-5,CASMTGGLQETQYF
14,TRBD1,TRBV10-2,TRBJ1-1,CASSDYRDSLEAFF
12,TRBD1,TRBV28,TRBJ1-2,CASSQTGYGYTF
15,TRBD1,TRBV25-1,TRBJ1-5,CASSGTGTVNQPQHF
11,-,TRBV30,TRBJ1-2,CAWSWENGYTF
11,TRBD1,TRBV6-6,TRBJ1-6,CASTQTGALHF
13,TRBD1,TRBV28,TRBJ1-4,CASSLQGPEKLFF
13,-,TRBV5-6,TRBJ1-2,CASSLTRGKGYTF
12,-,TRBV7-9,TRBJ2-7,CASSFKPYEQYF
14,-,TRBV7-2,TRBJ2-5,CASSLEWGRETQYF
14,-,TRBV28,TRBJ2-1,CASIGPISYNEQFF
15,-,TRBV28,TRBJ1-3,CASSFRGATGNTIYF
15,-,TRBV7-9,TRBJ1-4,CASSLAYSSNEKLFF
17,-,TRBV7-9,TRBJ1-6,CASSFALQGSGNSPLHF
13,-,TRBV7-3,TRBJ1-2,CASSFGEDLGYTF
16,-,TRBV2,TRBJ1-5,CASSLQRLDSNQPQHF
16,-,TRBV4-1,TRBJ2-7,CASSQELETSIYEQYF
15,TRBD1,TRBV5-1,TRBJ2-2,CASLRDRVSTGELFF
13,-,TRBV11-3,TRBJ2-1,CASSLDGVNEQFF
17,TRBD2,TRBV7-3,TRBJ2-1,CASSLLGLAGGPNEQFF
16,-,TRBV10-3,TRBJ2-3,CAISEGRGPSLDTQYF
14,-,TRBV6-1,TRBJ2-5,CASSVQDLQETQYF
12,-,TRBV5-1,TRBJ1-2,CASSLRNYGYTF
13,-,TRBV2,TRBJ1-4,CASSSGASGKLFF